This TCR beta chain came from a study of CD8 T cells in Susac syndrome. Study-level background: When their blood was taken, the Susac syndrome patients had either not yet had any therapy, were taking corticosteroids, or were taking intravenous immunoglobulin alone.

Germline lookup yields CDR1 SQVTM and CDR2 ANQGSEA. This CDR3 is 12 amino acids long. Between the trimmed V and J ends, which lost 3 bases and 5 bases, there was a span of 10 bases. Findings and limits, study-wide: Four to six Susac-specific public clones appeared in CD8+ TEMRA repertoires, and around 16 in total CD8+ repertoires.

The study sequenced TCR beta in blood CD8+ and CD4+ T cells. With regard to this clonotype: The antigen remains undetermined.

Reverse transcription of 0.5 to 1 ug RNA used random hexamers. MiXCR, run by TCRdb on the immunoSEQ multiplex PCR reads, gives a single entry per CDR3 protein. The sample has about 100,000 distinct CDR3 sequences, about 96% seen once. The material sequenced was CD8+ T cells from PBMCs. The origin of this receptor is a human donor with Susac syndrome. V and J are TRBV29-1 and TRBJ1-2; no clear D. The CDR3 bases are TGCAGCGTTGAGGGAGGAGGTTATGGCTACACCTTC. Translation: CSVEGGGYGYTF.